The rows below give T cell receptor beta chains drawn from one sample of a study of T cell responses to AZD1222 COVID-19 vaccine. This table comes from immunoSEQ multiplex PCR, and its TCRdb copy is limited to in-frame clones, with some not included. The sample includes 97,000 or so clones, roughly nine tenths of them seen just once. This specimen was peripheral blood, taken 28 days after the second AZD1222 dose. The receptors derive from an adult who received the AZD1222 COVID-19 vaccine. Both conserved end residues are part of each CDR3. Fields, in order: D gene, V gene, clone size, J gene, CDR3 DNA, CDR3 protein. A D gene is named only where the DNA matches it firmly. Clone sizes are given selectively: once, few, many, or a class where the clone is expanded.

TRBD1	TRBV28	NA	TRBJ1-1	TGTGCCAGCAGTTCAGGGGGTCACACTGAAGCTTTCTTT	CASSSGGHTEAFF
TRBD2	TRBV7-9	NA	TRBJ2-3	TGTGCCAGCAGCTTAAGAGGGACTAGCGGGAGCAGCACAGATACGCAGTATTTT	CASSLRGTSGSSTDTQYF
NA	TRBV28	NA	TRBJ2-4	TGTGCCAGCAGTTTAGGGCGGGTGGCCAAAAACATTCAGTACTTC	CASSLGRVAKNIQYF
NA	TRBV9	NA	TRBJ2-2	TGTGCCAGCAGCGTAGGCGGAGCGTGGGTGACCGGGGAGCTGTTTTTT	CASSVGGAWVTGELFF
NA	TRBV5-1	NA	TRBJ2-1	TGCGCCAGCAGCTCCCTGGGAGAATACAATGAGCAGTTCTTC	CASSSLGEYNEQFF
TRBD2	TRBV5-1	NA	TRBJ2-2	TGCGCCAGCAGCTTTCCCGGGACTAGCGGGTCGACCGGGGAGCTGTTTTTT	CASSFPGTSGSTGELFF
TRBD2	TRBV6-2/TRBV6-3	NA	TRBJ2-2	TGTGCCAGCAGTATACCAAAAGGACTAGCGGGAAGACGGAAGGTTACCGGGGAGCTGTTTTTT	CASSIPKGLAGRRKVTGELFF
TRBD2	TRBV5-1	few	TRBJ2-7	TGCGCCAGCAGCTTGGGGACTAGCGGGAGTTACGAGCAGTACTTC	CASSLGTSGSYEQYF
NA	TRBV11-2	NA	TRBJ2-5	TGTGCCAGCAGCTTAGGGACGGTTCGGCAGAGGGAGACCCAGTACTTC	CASSLGTVRQRETQYF
NA	TRBV10-2	NA	TRBJ1-5	TGCGCCAGTAGCGCCTGGATAGGGGAGGATCAGCCCCAGCATTTT	CASSAWIGEDQPQHF
NA	TRBV4-1	NA	TRBJ2-5	TGCGCCAGCAGCCGGGCAGGGGAAGAGACCCAGTACTTC	CASSRAGEETQYF
NA	TRBV19	NA	TRBJ1-5	TGTGCCAGTACCCTGGGGGGCAATCAGCCCCAGCATTTT	CASTLGGNQPQHF
NA	TRBV28	NA	TRBJ1-2	TGTGCCAGCATCCCCCCGGGGCAGAACTATGGCTACACCTTC	CASIPPGQNYGYTF
NA	TRBV7-2	once	TRBJ2-3	TGTGCCAGCAGCTTACAGACAGATACGCAGTATTTT	CASSLQTDTQYF
TRBD1	TRBV19	few	TRBJ2-7	TGTGCCAGTAGTTTCCGGGACAGCTACGAGCAGTACTTC	CASSFRDSYEQYF
NA	TRBV5-5	NA	TRBJ1-2	TGTGCCAGCAGCCCGGGACGTTACGACGGCTACACCTTC	CASSPGRYDGYTF
TRBD2	TRBV5-4	NA	TRBJ2-5	TGTGCCAGCAGCGCCCGACTAGCGGGAGGGCCTAAAGGGACCCAGTACTTC	CASSARLAGGPKGTQYF
TRBD2	TRBV7-9	NA	TRBJ2-1	TGTGCCAGCAGCTTCGGGGGACTAGCGGGGGCCTACAATGAGCAGTTCTTC	CASSFGGLAGAYNEQFF
TRBD1	TRBV18	once	TRBJ1-6	TGTGCCAGCTCACAGGGGGCTGCCTATAATTCACCCCTCCACTTT	CASSQGAAYNSPLHF
TRBD2	TRBV3-1/TRBV3-2	NA	TRBJ2-1	TGTGCCAGCAGTCAGACTAGCGGGACCCCCAATGAGCAGTTCTTC	CASSQTSGTPNEQFF
TRBD1	TRBV5-6	NA	TRBJ1-2	TGTGCCAGCAGCGGTGGACAGGGGAAGGGCTATGGCTACACCTTC	CASSGGQGKGYGYTF
NA	TRBV7-2	NA	TRBJ2-3	TGTGCCAGCAGCTCTCGGACTTACACAGATACGCAGTATTTT	CASSSRTYTDTQYF
NA	TRBV11-2	medium-sized	TRBJ2-7	TGTGCCAGCAGCATTTTCGGGAGCTCCTACGAGCAGTACTTC	CASSIFGSSYEQYF
NA	TRBV5-1	NA	TRBJ2-3	TGCGCCAGCAGCTTTTTCCCAGCGTCAGATACGCAGTATTTT	CASSFFPASDTQYF
NA	TRBV18	NA	TRBJ1-1	TGTGCCAGCTCACCGCAGGAAGGGACACGTAAGGAAGCTTTCTTT	CASSPQEGTRKEAFF
NA	TRBV5-8	NA	TRBJ1-2	TGTGCCAGCAGCCCCGACAGCTTTTATGGCTACACCTTC	CASSPDSFYGYTF
NA	TRBV2	NA	TRBJ1-5	TGTGCCAGCAGTGACGAAGTGGGGGCTGGCAATCAGCCCCAGCATTTT	CASSDEVGAGNQPQHF
NA	TRBV5-6	NA	TRBJ2-7	TGTGCCAGCAGCTTGCAGTTGGAGGCGTCCTACGAGCAGTACTTC	CASSLQLEASYEQYF
TRBD1	TRBV3-1/TRBV3-2	NA	TRBJ1-2	TGTGCCAGCAGCCCATACAGGGGGCGCGGGTATGGCTACACCTTC	CASSPYRGRGYGYTF
NA	TRBV28	few	TRBJ1-5	TGTGCCGAGGGCGCGGAGGGCAATCAGCCCCAGCATTTT	CAEGAEGNQPQHF
NA	TRBV10-3	NA	TRBJ1-5	TGTGCCATCAGTGATCTGGTTAGCAATCAGCCCCAGCATTTT	CAISDLVSNQPQHF
NA	TRBV30	NA	TRBJ2-3	TGTGCCCGCGGGAAGGAGACTGGCACAGATACGCAGTATTTT	CARGKETGTDTQYF
NA	TRBV6-1	NA	TRBJ2-3	TGTGCCAGCAGTGAAGGGCAAGCACCTTCAGATACGCAGTATTTT	CASSEGQAPSDTQYF